Listed below are T cell receptor beta chains from one sample, sequenced in a study of blood T cell repertoires in COVID-19. Method: immunoSEQ multiplex PCR; TCRdb's copy keeps in-frame clones and lacks some. This sample yields some 88,000 clones, of which over 65% are seen a single time; about 14% belongs to the top ten. The sequenced material came from peripheral blood. These receptors all stem from a woman between 65 and 79 years old with acute or convalescent COVID-19. CDR3s include the opening cysteine and the closing phenylalanine or tryptophan. D genes are given only for firm matches. Clone sizes are given selectively: once, few, many, or a class where the clone is expanded.

v_call: TRBV6-1
clone_size: .
d_call: TRBD2
j_call: TRBJ2-5
cdr3_aa: CASSEGGRTSRETQYF
cdr3_nt: TGTGCCAGCAGTGAAGGTGGGCGGACTAGCCGAGAGACCCAGTACTTC

v_call: TRBV5-1
clone_size: .
d_call: TRBD2
j_call: TRBJ2-3
cdr3_aa: CASSLGGGGTDTQYF
cdr3_nt: TGCGCCAGCAGCTTGGGCGGGGGGGGCACAGATACGCAGTATTTT

v_call: TRBV6-2/TRBV6-3
clone_size: .
d_call: TRBD1
j_call: TRBJ1-6
cdr3_aa: CASSYSIGQGADSPLHF
cdr3_nt: TGTGCCAGCAGTTACTCGATAGGGCAGGGGGCGGATTCACCCCTCCACTTT

v_call: TRBV19
clone_size: .
d_call: .
j_call: TRBJ1-2
cdr3_aa: CASIPGGNYGYTF
cdr3_nt: TGTGCCAGTATACCCGGGGGGAACTATGGCTACACCTTC

v_call: TRBV19
clone_size: .
d_call: .
j_call: TRBJ2-3
cdr3_aa: CASNGRYTDTQYF
cdr3_nt: TGTGCCAGTAATGGCAGGTACACAGATACGCAGTATTTT

v_call: TRBV5-1
clone_size: .
d_call: .
j_call: TRBJ1-2
cdr3_aa: CASSLALEGSLYGYTF
cdr3_nt: TGCGCCAGCAGCTTGGCCCTTGAGGGTAGCCTCTATGGCTACACCTTC

v_call: TRBV7-2
clone_size: .
d_call: TRBD1
j_call: TRBJ1-2
cdr3_aa: CASSLRQGGDGYTF
cdr3_nt: TGTGCCAGCAGCCTTCGACAGGGGGGAGATGGCTACACCTTC

v_call: TRBV30
clone_size: .
d_call: .
j_call: TRBJ2-2
cdr3_aa: CACIRGGDTGELFF
cdr3_nt: TGTGCCTGTATTAGGGGCGGGGACACCGGGGAGCTGTTTTTT

v_call: TRBV5-1
clone_size: .
d_call: TRBD1
j_call: TRBJ1-4
cdr3_aa: CASSSRTGGNEKLFF
cdr3_nt: TGCGCCAGCAGCTCCCGGACAGGGGGAAATGAAAAACTGTTTTTT

v_call: TRBV11-2
clone_size: .
d_call: .
j_call: TRBJ1-1
cdr3_aa: CASSWGLNTEAFF
cdr3_nt: TGTGCCAGCAGTTGGGGGCTTAACACTGAAGCTTTCTTT

v_call: TRBV30
clone_size: .
d_call: .
j_call: TRBJ1-1
cdr3_aa: CAWSVAGATEAFF
cdr3_nt: TGTGCCTGGAGTGTAGCGGGGGCCACTGAAGCTTTCTTT

v_call: TRBV6-4
clone_size: .
d_call: .
j_call: TRBJ2-1
cdr3_aa: CASSDATSSSGLFF
cdr3_nt: TGTGCCAGCAGTGACGCGACTTCGAGCAGTGGTCTGTTCTTC

v_call: TRBV28
clone_size: once
d_call: TRBD1
j_call: TRBJ1-3
cdr3_aa: CASSAWDRRSSGNTIYF
cdr3_nt: TGTGCCAGCAGTGCCTGGGACAGGCGCTCCTCTGGAAACACCATATATTTT

v_call: TRBV2
clone_size: .
d_call: TRBD2
j_call: TRBJ2-3
cdr3_aa: CASASGVNTDTQYF
cdr3_nt: TGTGCCAGCGCTAGCGGGGTGAACACAGATACGCAGTATTTT

v_call: TRBV5-1
clone_size: .
d_call: TRBD2
j_call: TRBJ2-5
cdr3_aa: CASTVAGEKTQYF
cdr3_nt: TGCGCCAGCACCGTAGCGGGGGAGAAGACCCAGTACTTC

v_call: TRBV7-2
clone_size: .
d_call: TRBD2
j_call: TRBJ2-1
cdr3_aa: CASRRGGESPHEQFF
cdr3_nt: TGTGCCAGCCGCCGGGGGGGGGAATCCCCTCATGAGCAGTTCTTC

v_call: TRBV19
clone_size: .
d_call: TRBD2
j_call: TRBJ2-2
cdr3_aa: CASSIFPGLAGGSTGELFF
cdr3_nt: TGTGCCAGTAGTATTTTTCCGGGACTAGCGGGAGGGAGCACCGGGGAGCTGTTTTTT

v_call: TRBV14
clone_size: .
d_call: .
j_call: TRBJ1-3
cdr3_aa: CASSLNMDSLLSGNTIYF
cdr3_nt: TGTGCCAGCAGCTTGAATATGGACAGTCTACTCTCTGGAAACACCATATATTTT

v_call: TRBV7-2
clone_size: .
d_call: .
j_call: TRBJ1-5
cdr3_aa: CASSLALGGLQHF
cdr3_nt: TGTGCCAGCAGCTTAGCGTTGGGGGGGCTCCAGCATTTT

v_call: TRBV7-9
clone_size: .
d_call: .
j_call: TRBJ2-1
cdr3_aa: CASSLTSGDEQFF
cdr3_nt: TGTGCCAGCAGCTTGACTAGTGGCGATGAGCAGTTCTTC

v_call: TRBV9
clone_size: .
d_call: .
j_call: TRBJ1-2
cdr3_aa: CASSVVRPSSMGYTF
cdr3_nt: TGTGCCAGCAGCGTAGTGAGGCCGTCGTCAATGGGCTACACCTTC

v_call: TRBV10-1
clone_size: once
d_call: TRBD2
j_call: TRBJ2-3
cdr3_aa: CASSGGLATDTQYF
cdr3_nt: TGCGCCAGCAGCGGGGGACTAGCGACAGATACGCAGTATTTT

v_call: TRBV3-1/TRBV3-2
clone_size: .
d_call: .
j_call: TRBJ1-4
cdr3_aa: CASRQSFRTFATNEKLFF
cdr3_nt: TGTGCCAGCAGGCAATCGTTCCGCACATTTGCAACTAATGAAAAACTGTTTTTT

v_call: TRBV9
clone_size: .
d_call: TRBD2
j_call: TRBJ2-2
cdr3_aa: CASSVSLAGTGELFF
cdr3_nt: TGTGCCAGCAGCGTTAGTCTAGCGGGCACCGGGGAGCTGTTTTTT

v_call: TRBV28
clone_size: .
d_call: TRBD1
j_call: TRBJ1-2
cdr3_aa: CASSPGGRNYGYTF
cdr3_nt: TGTGCCAGCAGTCCAGGGGGTCGGAACTATGGCTACACCTTC

v_call: TRBV11-2
clone_size: few
d_call: .
j_call: TRBJ2-3
cdr3_aa: CASSLGRSTDTQYF
cdr3_nt: TGTGCCAGCAGCTTAGGTCGGAGCACAGATACGCAGTATTTT

v_call: TRBV4-1
clone_size: once
d_call: .
j_call: TRBJ1-3
cdr3_aa: CASSQDLVLSGNTIYF
cdr3_nt: TGCGCCAGCAGCCAAGATTTAGTCCTCTCTGGAAACACCATATATTTT

v_call: TRBV5-1
clone_size: .
d_call: .
j_call: TRBJ1-2
cdr3_aa: CASSFRYGTQEGYTF
cdr3_nt: TGCGCCAGCAGTTTCCGGTACGGGACTCAGGAGGGCTACACCTTC

v_call: TRBV30
clone_size: .
d_call: .
j_call: TRBJ2-3
cdr3_aa: CAWSRDLADTQYF
cdr3_nt: TGTGCCTGGAGTCGAGATCTGGCAGATACGCAGTATTTT

v_call: TRBV20-1
clone_size: .
d_call: .
j_call: TRBJ2-1
cdr3_aa: CSAYRDNEQFF
cdr3_nt: TGCAGTGCTTACCGGGACAATGAGCAGTTCTTC

v_call: TRBV5-1
clone_size: .
d_call: .
j_call: TRBJ2-3
cdr3_aa: CASSLQADATDTQYF
cdr3_nt: TGCGCCAGCAGCCTTCAAGCGGATGCCACAGATACGCAGTATTTT

v_call: TRBV7-9
clone_size: .
d_call: TRBD2
j_call: TRBJ2-5
cdr3_aa: CASSPGAASGEETQYF
cdr3_nt: TGTGCCAGCAGCCCCGGAGCGGCTAGCGGGGAAGAGACCCAGTACTTC

v_call: TRBV6-1
clone_size: few
d_call: TRBD1
j_call: TRBJ1-6
cdr3_aa: CASSELLDRGNSPLHF
cdr3_nt: TGTGCCAGCAGTGAACTTCTGGACAGGGGGAACTCACCCCTCCACTTT

v_call: TRBV19
clone_size: .
d_call: .
j_call: TRBJ2-5
cdr3_aa: CASSIDGASEGTQYF
cdr3_nt: TGTGCCAGTAGTATAGATGGGGCTAGCGAGGGGACCCAGTACTTC

v_call: TRBV7-9
clone_size: .
d_call: TRBD1
j_call: TRBJ1-6
cdr3_aa: CASSPRDSNSPLHF
cdr3_nt: TGTGCCAGCAGCCCCCGGGACAGTAATTCACCCCTCCACTTT

v_call: TRBV3-1/TRBV3-2
clone_size: once
d_call: TRBD2
j_call: TRBJ2-3
cdr3_aa: CASSQDLFGFERGADTQYF
cdr3_nt: TGTGCCAGCAGCCAAGATTTATTTGGATTTGAGCGGGGGGCAGATACGCAGTATTTT

v_call: TRBV2
clone_size: .
d_call: TRBD2
j_call: TRBJ2-1
cdr3_aa: CASSDDYAGGPFNEQFF
cdr3_nt: TGTGCCAGCAGTGACGATTACGCGGGAGGGCCCTTTAATGAGCAGTTCTTC

v_call: TRBV5-6
clone_size: .
d_call: TRBD1
j_call: TRBJ2-2
cdr3_aa: CASSFSKGTGHGELFF
cdr3_nt: TGTGCCAGCAGCTTTAGTAAAGGGACAGGACACGGGGAGCTGTTTTTT

v_call: TRBV3-1/TRBV3-2
clone_size: .
d_call: TRBD2
j_call: TRBJ2-1
cdr3_aa: CASSQELSGRADEQFF
cdr3_nt: TGTGCCAGCAGCCAAGAACTAAGCGGGAGGGCCGATGAGCAGTTCTTC

v_call: TRBV19
clone_size: .
d_call: .
j_call: TRBJ1-6
cdr3_aa: CASSISSSPLHF
cdr3_nt: TGTGCCAGTAGTATTAGCAGTTCACCCCTCCACTTT

v_call: TRBV3-1/TRBV3-2
clone_size: .
d_call: .
j_call: TRBJ1-4
cdr3_aa: CASSTKMEKLFF
cdr3_nt: TGTGCCAGCAGCACAAAAATGGAAAAACTGTTTTTT

v_call: TRBV19
clone_size: .
d_call: TRBD2
j_call: TRBJ2-1
cdr3_aa: CASSISSGNEQFF
cdr3_nt: TGTGCCAGTAGTATCTCTAGCGGCAATGAGCAGTTCTTC

v_call: TRBV5-1
clone_size: .
d_call: TRBD2
j_call: TRBJ2-3
cdr3_aa: CASSSEGLAPDTQYF
cdr3_nt: TGCGCCAGCAGCTCGGAGGGACTAGCTCCAGATACGCAGTATTTT

v_call: TRBV4-1
clone_size: .
d_call: .
j_call: TRBJ1-5
cdr3_aa: CASSLQINSNQPQHF
cdr3_nt: TGCGCCAGCAGCCTCCAGATCAATAGCAATCAGCCCCAGCATTTT

v_call: TRBV5-8
clone_size: few
d_call: TRBD1
j_call: TRBJ2-3
cdr3_aa: CASSPGQGAGSALDTQYF
cdr3_nt: TGTGCCAGCAGCCCCGGACAGGGGGCAGGTAGTGCCCTTGATACGCAGTATTTT

v_call: TRBV2
clone_size: .
d_call: TRBD1
j_call: TRBJ1-3
cdr3_aa: CASSGTEGNTIYF
cdr3_nt: TGTGCCAGCAGCGGGACAGAGGGAAACACCATATATTTT

v_call: TRBV28
clone_size: .
d_call: .
j_call: TRBJ1-3
cdr3_aa: CASSLYRISGNTIYF
cdr3_nt: TGTGCCAGCAGCTTATACAGAATCTCTGGAAACACCATATATTTT

v_call: TRBV5-1
clone_size: .
d_call: .
j_call: TRBJ1-4
cdr3_aa: CASSLQIQGAKLFF
cdr3_nt: TGCGCCAGCAGCTTACAGATACAGGGAGCAAAACTGTTTTTT

v_call: TRBV5-1
clone_size: once
d_call: TRBD1
j_call: TRBJ1-1
cdr3_aa: CASSFTGARTEAFF
cdr3_nt: TGCGCCAGCAGCTTTACAGGGGCGAGGACTGAAGCTTTCTTT

v_call: TRBV12-3/TRBV12-4
clone_size: .
d_call: .
j_call: TRBJ2-1
cdr3_aa: CASRLIANEQFF
cdr3_nt: TGTGCCAGCAGGCTCATAGCCAATGAGCAGTTCTTC

v_call: TRBV6-1
clone_size: .
d_call: TRBD1
j_call: TRBJ1-6
cdr3_aa: CASSEFNDRGSSPLHF
cdr3_nt: TGTGCCAGCAGTGAATTTAATGACAGGGGGTCATCACCCCTCCACTTT

v_call: TRBV5-1
clone_size: .
d_call: .
j_call: TRBJ2-5
cdr3_aa: CASSPTGGRTETQYF
cdr3_nt: TGCGCCAGCAGCCCTACCGGGGGGCGAACGGAGACCCAGTACTTC

v_call: TRBV3-1/TRBV3-2
clone_size: .
d_call: TRBD1
j_call: TRBJ1-5
cdr3_aa: CASSRTGKEQPQHF
cdr3_nt: TGTGCCAGCAGCCGGACAGGAAAAGAGCAGCCCCAGCATTTT

v_call: TRBV5-5
clone_size: .
d_call: TRBD2
j_call: TRBJ2-5
cdr3_aa: CASSSAGTSGTGETQYF
cdr3_nt: TGTGCCAGCAGTTCGGCCGGGACTAGCGGGACGGGAGAGACCCAGTACTTC